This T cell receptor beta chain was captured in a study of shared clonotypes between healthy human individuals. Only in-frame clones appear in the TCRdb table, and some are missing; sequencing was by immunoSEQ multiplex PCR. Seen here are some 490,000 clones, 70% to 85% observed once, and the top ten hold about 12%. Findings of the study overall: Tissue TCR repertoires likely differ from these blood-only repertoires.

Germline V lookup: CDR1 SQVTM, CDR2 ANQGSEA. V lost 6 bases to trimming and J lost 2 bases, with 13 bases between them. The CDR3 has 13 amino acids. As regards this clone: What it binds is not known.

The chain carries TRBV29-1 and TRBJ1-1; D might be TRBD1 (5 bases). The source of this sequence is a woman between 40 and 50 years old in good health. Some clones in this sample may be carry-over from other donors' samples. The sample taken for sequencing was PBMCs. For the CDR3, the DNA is TGCAGCGTGGTGAGAGGGGTCAACACTGAAGCTTTCTTT. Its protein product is CSVVRGVNTEAFF.